This T cell receptor beta chain was identified in a study of Ad26.COV2.S vaccination and SARS-CoV-2 variants. Study-level information: A COV1001 Ad26.COV2.S trial-arm participant provided the sample. Doses of Ad26.COV2.S were injected into muscle once or twice, 56 days apart.

Sample treatment: 15 to 20 received Ad26.COV2.S at low or high dose, single or two shots; about 5 received placebo; per-sample allocation not given. Sampling happened 63 days after the first vaccine or placebo injection. Assay used: immunoSEQ multiplex PCR; TCRdb lists only in-frame clones, some missing. The profile shows 440,000 or so clones, 80% to 95% of them singletons. Germline CDR1 MGHDK, CDR2 SYGVNS. The CDR3 spans 14 residues. V was pared by 5 bases and J by 4 bases, with 12 bases between. The J gene is TRBJ2-1, the V gene TRBV25-1; possibly TRBD2 for D (6 bases). The clonotype originates from a person aged 18-65 years who received the Ad26.COV2.S COVID-19 vaccine or a placebo. The starting material was peripheral blood, obtained in a trial of Ad26.COV2.S vaccine versus placebo. This CDR3 reads CASSKPDYYNEQFF. The CDR3 DNA is TGTGCCAGCAGTAAACCGGACTATTACAATGAGCAGTTCTTC. Drawing the rest from reference TRBV25-1 and TRBJ2-1, the complete variable domain is EADIYQTPRYLVIGTGKKITLECSQTMGHDKMYWYQQDPGMELHLIHYSYGVNSTEKGDLSSESTVSRIRTEHFPLTLESARPSHTSQYLCASSKPDYYNEQFFGPGTRLTVL.